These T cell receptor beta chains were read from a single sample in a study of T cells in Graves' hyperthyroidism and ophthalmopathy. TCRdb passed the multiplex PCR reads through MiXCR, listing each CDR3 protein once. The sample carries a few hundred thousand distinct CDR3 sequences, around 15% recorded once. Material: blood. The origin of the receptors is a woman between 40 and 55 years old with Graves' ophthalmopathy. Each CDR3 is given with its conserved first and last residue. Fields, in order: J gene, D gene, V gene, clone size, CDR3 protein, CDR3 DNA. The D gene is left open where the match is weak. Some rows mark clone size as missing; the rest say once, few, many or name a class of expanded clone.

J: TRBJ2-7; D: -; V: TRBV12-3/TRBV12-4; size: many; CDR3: CASSPTDRAYEQYF; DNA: TGTGCCAGCAGCCCGACGGACAGAGCCTACGAGCAGTACTTC
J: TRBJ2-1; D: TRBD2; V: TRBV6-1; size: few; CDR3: CASRATSGSYNEQFF; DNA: TGTGCCAGCAGGGCGACTAGCGGTTCCTACAATGAGCAGTTCTTC
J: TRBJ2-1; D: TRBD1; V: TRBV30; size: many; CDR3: CAWLEQGAGYNEQFF; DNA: TGTGCCTGGCTGGAACAGGGGGCAGGCTACAATGAGCAGTTCTTC
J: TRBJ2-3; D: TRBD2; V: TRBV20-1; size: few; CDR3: CSARAAGTSGRAKVPDTQYF; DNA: TGCAGTGCTAGGGCGGCGGGGACTAGCGGGAGGGCCAAGGTCCCAGATACGCAGTATTTT
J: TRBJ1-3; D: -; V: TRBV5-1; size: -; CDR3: CASRQESSGNTIYF; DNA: TGCGCCAGCAGGCAAGAGAGCTCTGGAAACACCATATATTTT
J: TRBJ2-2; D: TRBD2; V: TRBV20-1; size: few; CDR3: CSAKPRLAGETGELFF; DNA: TGCAGTGCTAAACCTCGACTAGCGGGAGAGACCGGGGAGCTGTTTTTT
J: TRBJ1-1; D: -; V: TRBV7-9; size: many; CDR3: CASSSEVITEAFF; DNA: TGTGCCAGCAGCTCCGAGGTTATCACTGAAGCTTTCTTT
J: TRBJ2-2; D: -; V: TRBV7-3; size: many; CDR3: CASSGGPSGTGELFF; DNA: TGTGCCAGCAGTGGGGGGCCTAGCGGCACCGGGGAGCTGTTTTTT
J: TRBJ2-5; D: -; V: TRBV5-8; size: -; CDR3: CASSLRGTARETQYF; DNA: TGTGCCAGCAGCTTGAGAGGGACCGCACGGGAGACCCAGTACTTC
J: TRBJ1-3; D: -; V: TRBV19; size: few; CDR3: CASTSPQSTGNTIYF; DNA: TGTGCCAGTACCTCCCCGCAGTCTACTGGAAACACCATATATTTT
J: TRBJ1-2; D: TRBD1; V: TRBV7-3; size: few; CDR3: CASSSPTRDRKGYTF; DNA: TGTGCCAGCAGCTCACCTACCCGGGACAGAAAAGGCTACACCTTC
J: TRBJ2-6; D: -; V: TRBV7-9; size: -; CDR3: CASSKQILMGANVLTF; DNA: TGTGCCAGCAGCAAGCAAATCCTTATGGGGGCCAACGTCCTGACTTTC
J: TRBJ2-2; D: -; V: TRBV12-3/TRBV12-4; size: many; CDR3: CASSPRGGGSTGELFF; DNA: TGTGCCAGCAGTCCAAGGGGGGGCGGGTCAACCGGGGAGCTGTTTTTT
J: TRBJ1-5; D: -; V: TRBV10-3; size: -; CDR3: CAISEGYQPQHF; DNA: TGTGCCATCAGTGAGGGTTACCAGCCCCAGCATTTT
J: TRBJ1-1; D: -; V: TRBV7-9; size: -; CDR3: CASSRSIRSGEAFF; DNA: TGTGCCAGCAGCCGAAGCATAAGGTCGGGTGAAGCTTTCTTT
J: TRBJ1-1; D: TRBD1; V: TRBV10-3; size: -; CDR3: CAISRDLQGAAFF; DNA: TGTGCCATCAGTAGGGACTTACAGGGGGCGGCTTTCTTT
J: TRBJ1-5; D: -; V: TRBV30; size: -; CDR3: CAWSSGQGEKSAQHF; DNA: TGTGCCTGGAGCTCCGGGCAGGGTGAAAAATCAGCCCAGCATTTT
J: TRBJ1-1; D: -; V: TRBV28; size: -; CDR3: CASSLRYRDTEAFF; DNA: TGTGCCAGCAGTTTACGCTACAGGGACACTGAAGCTTTCTTT
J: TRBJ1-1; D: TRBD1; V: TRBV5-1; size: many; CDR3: CASSTNTGVDTEAFF; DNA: TGCGCCAGCAGCACCAATACAGGGGTGGACACTGAAGCTTTCTTT
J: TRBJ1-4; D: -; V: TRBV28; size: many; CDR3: CASSFSGIATNEKLFF; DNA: TGTGCCAGCAGTTTCTCCGGAATAGCAACTAATGAAAAACTGTTTTTT
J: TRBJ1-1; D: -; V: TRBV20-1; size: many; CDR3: CSADTGRTEAFF; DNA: TGCAGTGCCGATACAGGGAGGACTGAAGCTTTCTTT
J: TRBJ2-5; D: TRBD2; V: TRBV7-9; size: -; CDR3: CASSFQGTSGGTQYF; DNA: TGTGCCAGCAGCTTCCAAGGGACTAGTGGAGGGACCCAGTACTTC
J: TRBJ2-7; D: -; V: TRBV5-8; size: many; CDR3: CASSLRSLREGSVYEQYF; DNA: TGTGCCAGCAGCTTGAGAAGCCTTCGAGAGGGGAGCGTCTACGAGCAGTACTTC
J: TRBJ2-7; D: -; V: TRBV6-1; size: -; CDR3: CASTKRVGGFSYEQYF; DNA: TGTGCCAGCACTAAACGCGTAGGGGGGTTCTCCTACGAGCAGTACTTC
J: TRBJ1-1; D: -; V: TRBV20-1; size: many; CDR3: CSARAGWGLNTEAFF; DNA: TGCAGTGCTAGAGCAGGGTGGGGCCTGAACACTGAAGCTTTCTTT
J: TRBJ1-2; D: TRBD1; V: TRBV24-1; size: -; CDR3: CATSDATGTGVNYGYTF; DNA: TGTGCCACCAGTGATGCGACCGGGACAGGAGTTAACTATGGCTACACCTTC
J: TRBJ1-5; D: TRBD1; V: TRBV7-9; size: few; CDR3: CASSRQGRDQPQHF; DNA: TGTGCCAGCAGCCGACAGGGGCGGGATCAGCCCCAGCATTTT
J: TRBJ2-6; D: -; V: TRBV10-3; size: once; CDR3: CATSLAASRSGANVLTF; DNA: TGTGCCACCAGCTTAGCAGCTAGTCGCTCTGGGGCCAACGTCCTGACTTTC
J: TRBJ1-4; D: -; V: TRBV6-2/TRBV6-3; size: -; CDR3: CASSYLSRGNEKLFF; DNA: TGTGCCAGCAGTTACCTGAGCCGGGGTAATGAAAAACTGTTTTTT
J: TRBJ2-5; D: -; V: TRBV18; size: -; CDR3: CASSPGSLQETQYF; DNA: TGTGCCAGCTCACCAGGTAGTTTACAAGAGACCCAGTACTTC
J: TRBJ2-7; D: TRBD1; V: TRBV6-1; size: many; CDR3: CASRLDRDYEQYF; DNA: TGTGCCAGCAGACTAGACAGGGACTACGAGCAGTACTTC
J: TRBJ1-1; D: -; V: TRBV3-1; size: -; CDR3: CASQWSGMNTGAFF; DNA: TGTGCCAGCCAATGGTCAGGGATGAACACTGGAGCTTTCTTT
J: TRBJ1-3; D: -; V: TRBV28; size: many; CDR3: CASSSQTAFSSGNTIYF; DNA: TGTGCCAGCAGTTCCCAGACAGCTTTTAGCTCTGGAAACACCATATATTTT
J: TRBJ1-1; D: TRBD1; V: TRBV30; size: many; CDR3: CACLPRATGQVMNTEAFF; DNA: TGTGCCTGCCTCCCTCGAGCTACGGGACAGGTGATGAACACTGAAGCTTTCTTT
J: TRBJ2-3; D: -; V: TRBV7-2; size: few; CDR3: CASSPKDYLTDTQYF; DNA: TGTGCCAGCAGCCCAAAGGACTACCTCACAGATACGCAGTATTTT
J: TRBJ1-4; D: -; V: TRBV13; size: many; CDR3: CASSPSRDRDEKLFF; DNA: TGTGCCAGCAGCCCTAGCCGGGACCGGGATGAAAAACTGTTTTTT
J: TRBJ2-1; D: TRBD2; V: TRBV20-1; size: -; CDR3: CSARDAGGANNEQFF; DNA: TGCAGTGCTAGAGATGCCGGGGGGGCCAACAATGAGCAGTTCTTC
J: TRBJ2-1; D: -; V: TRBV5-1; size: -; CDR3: CASGGGPSSYNEQFF; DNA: TGCGCCAGCGGGGGGGGGCCGAGCTCCTACAATGAGCAGTTCTTC
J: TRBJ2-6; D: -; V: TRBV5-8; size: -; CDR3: CASSWGAGAITGANVLTF; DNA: TGTGCCAGCAGCTGGGGGGCAGGGGCGATAACGGGGGCCAACGTCCTGACTTTC
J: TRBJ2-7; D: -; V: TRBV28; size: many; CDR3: CASKSHRGFITEQYF; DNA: TGTGCCAGCAAATCACATAGAGGGTTTATTACCGAGCAGTACTTC
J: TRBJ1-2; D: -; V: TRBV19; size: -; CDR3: CASSTMGRGASGYTF; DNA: TGTGCCAGTAGTACAATGGGACGGGGGGCATCGGGCTACACCTTC
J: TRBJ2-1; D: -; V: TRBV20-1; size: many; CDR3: CSASKLGIRDNEQFF; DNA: TGCAGTGCTAGTAAGCTGGGGATTCGGGACAATGAGCAGTTCTTC
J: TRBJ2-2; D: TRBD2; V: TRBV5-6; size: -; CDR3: CASSLMRGAYTGELFF; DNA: TGTGCCAGCAGCTTGATGCGGGGGGCCTACACCGGGGAGCTGTTTTTT
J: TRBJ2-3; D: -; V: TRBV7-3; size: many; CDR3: CASSFFPPGHRGTDTQYF; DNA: TGTGCCAGCAGCTTCTTCCCCCCGGGCCACAGGGGCACAGATACGCAGTATTTT
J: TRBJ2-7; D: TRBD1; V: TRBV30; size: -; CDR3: CASSDTGTGPYEQYF; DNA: TGTGCCAGTAGTGACACCGGGACAGGGCCTTACGAGCAGTACTTC
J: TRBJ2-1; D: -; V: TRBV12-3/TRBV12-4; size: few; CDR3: CASSFPGGPGRLFF; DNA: TGTGCCAGCAGTTTTCCTGGAGGGCCGGGACGCCTGTTCTTC
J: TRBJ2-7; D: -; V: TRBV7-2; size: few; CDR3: CASSRTGTSDYEQYF; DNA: TGTGCCAGCAGCCGGACCGGGACATCCGACTACGAGCAGTACTTC
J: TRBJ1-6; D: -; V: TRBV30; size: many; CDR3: CAWNRQGRSPLHF; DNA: TGTGCCTGGAATCGGCAGGGACGTTCACCCCTCCACTTT
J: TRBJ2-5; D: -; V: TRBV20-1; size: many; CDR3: CSARDSFSQETQYF; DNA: TGCAGTGCTAGAGATTCTTTCAGTCAAGAGACCCAGTACTTC
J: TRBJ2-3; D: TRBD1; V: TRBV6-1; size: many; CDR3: CASSPGTGPADADTQYF; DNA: TGTGCCAGCAGTCCCGGGACAGGGCCGGCGGACGCAGATACGCAGTATTTT
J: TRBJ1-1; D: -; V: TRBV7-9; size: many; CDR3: CASSLWGTTNTEAFF; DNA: TGTGCCAGCAGCTTATGGGGGACAACGAACACTGAAGCTTTCTTT
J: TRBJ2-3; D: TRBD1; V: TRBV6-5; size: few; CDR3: CASSSGQGHTDTQYF; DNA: TGTGCCAGCAGTTCCGGACAGGGGCACACAGATACGCAGTATTTT
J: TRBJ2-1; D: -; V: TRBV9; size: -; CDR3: CASSVAGNSYNEQFF; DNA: TGTGCCAGCAGCGTAGCGGGGAACTCCTACAATGAGCAGTTCTTC